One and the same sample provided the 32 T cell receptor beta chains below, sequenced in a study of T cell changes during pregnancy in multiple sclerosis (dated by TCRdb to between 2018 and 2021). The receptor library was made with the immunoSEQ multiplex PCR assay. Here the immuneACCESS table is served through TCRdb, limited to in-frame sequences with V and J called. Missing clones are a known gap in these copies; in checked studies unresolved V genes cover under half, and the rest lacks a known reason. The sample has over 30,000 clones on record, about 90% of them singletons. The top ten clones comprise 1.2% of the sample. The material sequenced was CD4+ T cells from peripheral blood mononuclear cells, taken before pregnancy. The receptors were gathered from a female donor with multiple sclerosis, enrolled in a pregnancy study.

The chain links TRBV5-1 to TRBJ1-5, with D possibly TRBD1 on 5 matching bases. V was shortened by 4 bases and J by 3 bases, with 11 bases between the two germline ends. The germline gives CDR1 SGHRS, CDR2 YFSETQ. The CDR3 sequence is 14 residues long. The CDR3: CASSADGHNQPQHF. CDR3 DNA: TGCGCCAGCAGCGCGGACGGACACAATCAGCCCCAGCATTTT.

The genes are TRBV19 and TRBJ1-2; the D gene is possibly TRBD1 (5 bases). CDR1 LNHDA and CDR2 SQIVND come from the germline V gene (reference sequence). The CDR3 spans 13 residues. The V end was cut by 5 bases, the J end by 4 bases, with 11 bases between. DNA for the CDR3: TGTGCCAGTAGTCCAGGGCAGCTCTATGGCTACACCTTC. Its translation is CASSPGQLYGYTF.

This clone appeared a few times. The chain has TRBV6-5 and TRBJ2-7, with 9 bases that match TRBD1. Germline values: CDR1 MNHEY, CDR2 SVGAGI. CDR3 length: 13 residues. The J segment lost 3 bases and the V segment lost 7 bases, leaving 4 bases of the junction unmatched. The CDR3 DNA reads TGTGCCAGCATGGGACAGGGCCTCTACGAGCAGTACTTC. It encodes CASMGQGLYEQYF.

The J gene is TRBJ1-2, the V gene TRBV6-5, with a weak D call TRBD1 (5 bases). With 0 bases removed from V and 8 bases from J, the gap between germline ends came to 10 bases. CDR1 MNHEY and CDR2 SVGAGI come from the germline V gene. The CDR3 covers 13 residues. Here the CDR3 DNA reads TGTGCCAGCAGTTACTCGAAGGGGCACGGCTACACCTTC. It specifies CASSYSKGHGYTF.

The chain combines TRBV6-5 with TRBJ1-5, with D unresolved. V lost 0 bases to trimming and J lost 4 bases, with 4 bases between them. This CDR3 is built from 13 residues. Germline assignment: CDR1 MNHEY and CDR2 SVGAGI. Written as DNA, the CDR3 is TGTGCCAGCAGTTACTCGAGGAATCAGCCCCAGCATTTT. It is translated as CASSYSRNQPQHF.

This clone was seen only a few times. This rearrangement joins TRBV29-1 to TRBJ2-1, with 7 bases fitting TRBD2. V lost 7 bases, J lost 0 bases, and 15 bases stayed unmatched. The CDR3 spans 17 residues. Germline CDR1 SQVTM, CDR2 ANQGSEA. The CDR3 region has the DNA TGCAGCGGGAGTAGCGTTCGGGGGGAGCCCTCCTACAATGAGCAGTTCTTC. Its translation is CSGSSVRGEPSYNEQFF.

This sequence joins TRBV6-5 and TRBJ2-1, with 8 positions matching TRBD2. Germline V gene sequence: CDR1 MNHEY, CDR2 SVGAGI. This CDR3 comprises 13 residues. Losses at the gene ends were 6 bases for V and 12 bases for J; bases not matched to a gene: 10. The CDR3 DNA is TGTGCCAGCAGGGGACTAGGGTCAGGAGGGCAGTTCTTC. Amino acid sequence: CASRGLGSGGQFF.

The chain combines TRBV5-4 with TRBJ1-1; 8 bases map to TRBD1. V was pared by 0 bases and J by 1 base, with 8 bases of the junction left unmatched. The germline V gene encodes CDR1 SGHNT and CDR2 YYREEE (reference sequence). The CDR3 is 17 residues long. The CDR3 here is CASSLGAGGAPNTEAFF. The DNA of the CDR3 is TGTGCCAGCAGCTTGGGGGCAGGGGGCGCCCCGAACACTGAAGCTTTCTTT.

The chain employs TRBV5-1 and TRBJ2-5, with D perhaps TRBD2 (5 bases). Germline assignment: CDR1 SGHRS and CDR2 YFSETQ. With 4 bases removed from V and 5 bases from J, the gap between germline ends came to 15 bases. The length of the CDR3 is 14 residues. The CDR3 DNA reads TGCGCCAGCAGCCCGGAGGTGGGCCGGGAGACCCAGTACTTC. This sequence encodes CASSPEVGRETQYF.

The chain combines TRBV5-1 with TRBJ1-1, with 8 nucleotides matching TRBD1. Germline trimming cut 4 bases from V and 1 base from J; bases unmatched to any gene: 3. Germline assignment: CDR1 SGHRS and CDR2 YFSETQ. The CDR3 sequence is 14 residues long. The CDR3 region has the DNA TGCGCCAGCAGCCCCGGACAGGGGAACACTGAAGCTTTCTTT. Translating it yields CASSPGQGNTEAFF.

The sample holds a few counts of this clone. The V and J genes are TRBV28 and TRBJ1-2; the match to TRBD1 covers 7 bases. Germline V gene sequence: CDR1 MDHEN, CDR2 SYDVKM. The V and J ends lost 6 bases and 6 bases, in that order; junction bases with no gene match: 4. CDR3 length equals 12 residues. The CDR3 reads CASSRQGDGYTF. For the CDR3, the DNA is TGTGCCAGCAGCCGACAGGGAGATGGCTACACCTTC.

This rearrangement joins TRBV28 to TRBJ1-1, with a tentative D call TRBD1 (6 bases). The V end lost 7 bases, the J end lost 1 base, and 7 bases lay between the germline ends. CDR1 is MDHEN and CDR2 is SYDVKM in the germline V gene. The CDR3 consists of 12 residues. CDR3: CASKTGNTEAFF. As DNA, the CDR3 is TGTGCCAGCAAGACAGGGAACACTGAAGCTTTCTTT.

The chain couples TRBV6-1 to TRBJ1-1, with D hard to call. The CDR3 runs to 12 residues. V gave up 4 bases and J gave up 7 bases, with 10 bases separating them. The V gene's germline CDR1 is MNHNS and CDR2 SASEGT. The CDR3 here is CASSVRIDEAFF. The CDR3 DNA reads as TGTGCCAGCAGTGTAAGAATAGATGAAGCTTTCTTT.

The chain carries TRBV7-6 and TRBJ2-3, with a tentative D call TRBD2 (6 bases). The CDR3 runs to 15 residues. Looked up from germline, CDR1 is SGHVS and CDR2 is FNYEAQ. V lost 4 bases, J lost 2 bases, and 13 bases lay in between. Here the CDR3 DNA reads TGTGCCAGCAGCTCCGGGACTCAGGTCACAGATACGCAGTATTTT. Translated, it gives CASSSGTQVTDTQYF.

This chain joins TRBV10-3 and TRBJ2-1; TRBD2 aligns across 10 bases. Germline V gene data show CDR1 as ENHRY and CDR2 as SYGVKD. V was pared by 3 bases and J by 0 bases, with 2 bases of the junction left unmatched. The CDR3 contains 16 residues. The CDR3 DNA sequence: TGTGCCATCAGTGATTTAGCGGGAGGCTCCTACAATGAGCAGTTCTTC. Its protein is CAISDLAGGSYNEQFF.

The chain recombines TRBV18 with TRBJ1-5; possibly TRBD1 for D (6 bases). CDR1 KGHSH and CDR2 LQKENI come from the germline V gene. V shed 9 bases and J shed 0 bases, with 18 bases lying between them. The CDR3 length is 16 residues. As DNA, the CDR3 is TGTGCCAGTTCGACAGGTTACGGAAATAGCAATCAGCCCCAGCATTTT. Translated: CASSTGYGNSNQPQHF.

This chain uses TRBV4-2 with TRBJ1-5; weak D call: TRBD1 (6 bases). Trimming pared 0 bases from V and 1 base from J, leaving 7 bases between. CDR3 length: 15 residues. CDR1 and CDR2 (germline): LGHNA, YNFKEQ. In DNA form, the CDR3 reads TGTGCCAGCAGCCAAGAGGGGGCCAGCAATCAGCCCCAGCATTTT. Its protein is CASSQEGASNQPQHF.

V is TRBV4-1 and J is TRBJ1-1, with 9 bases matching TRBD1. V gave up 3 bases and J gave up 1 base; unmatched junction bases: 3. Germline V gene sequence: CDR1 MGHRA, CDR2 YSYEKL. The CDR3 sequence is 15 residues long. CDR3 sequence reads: CASSHVGQGNTEAFF. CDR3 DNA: TGCGCCAGCAGCCATGTGGGACAGGGGAACACTGAAGCTTTCTTT.

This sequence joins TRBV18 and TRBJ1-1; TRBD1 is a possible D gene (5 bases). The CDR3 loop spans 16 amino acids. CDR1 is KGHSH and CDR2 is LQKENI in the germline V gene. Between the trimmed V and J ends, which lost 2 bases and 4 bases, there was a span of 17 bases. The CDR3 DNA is TGTGCCAGCTCACCATTTAGTGAGGGGAGGAGCACTGAAGCTTTCTTT. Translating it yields CASSPFSEGRSTEAFF.

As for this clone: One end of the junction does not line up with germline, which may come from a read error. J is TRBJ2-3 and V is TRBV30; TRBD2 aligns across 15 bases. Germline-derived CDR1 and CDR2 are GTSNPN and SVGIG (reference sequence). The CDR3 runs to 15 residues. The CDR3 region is CAWSPRGTSGRPGVF. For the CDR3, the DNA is TGTGCCTGGAGTCCTAGGGGGACTAGCGGGAGGCCGGGGGTTTTT.

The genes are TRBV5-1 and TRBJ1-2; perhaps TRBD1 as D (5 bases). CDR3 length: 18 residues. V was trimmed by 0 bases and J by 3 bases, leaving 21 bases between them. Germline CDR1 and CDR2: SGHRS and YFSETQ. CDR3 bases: TGCGCCAGCAGCTTGGTTGGGCTCCAGGGCAGGGCTGACTATGGCTACACCTTC. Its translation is CASSLVGLQGRADYGYTF.

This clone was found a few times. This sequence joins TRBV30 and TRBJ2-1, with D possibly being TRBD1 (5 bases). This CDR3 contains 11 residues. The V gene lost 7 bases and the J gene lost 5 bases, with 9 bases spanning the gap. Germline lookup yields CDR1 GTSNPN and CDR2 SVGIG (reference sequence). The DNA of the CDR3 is TGTGCCTCTACAGGACACAATGAGCAGTTCTTC. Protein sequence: CASTGHNEQFF. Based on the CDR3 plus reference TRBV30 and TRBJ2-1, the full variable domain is SQTIHQWPATLVQPVGSPLSLECTVEGTSNPNLYWYRQAAGRGLQLLFYSVGIGQISSEVPQNLSASRPQDRQFILSSKKLLLSDSGFYLCASTGHNEQFFGPGTRLTVL.

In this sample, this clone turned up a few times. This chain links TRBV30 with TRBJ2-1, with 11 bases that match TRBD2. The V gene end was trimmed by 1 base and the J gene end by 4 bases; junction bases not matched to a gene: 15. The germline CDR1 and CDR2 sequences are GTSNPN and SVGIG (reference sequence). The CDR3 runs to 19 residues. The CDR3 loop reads CAWSAGLAGGAGFYNEQFF. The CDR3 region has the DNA TGTGCCTGGAGTGCGGGGCTAGCGGGAGGTGCCGGGTTTTACAATGAGCAGTTCTTC.

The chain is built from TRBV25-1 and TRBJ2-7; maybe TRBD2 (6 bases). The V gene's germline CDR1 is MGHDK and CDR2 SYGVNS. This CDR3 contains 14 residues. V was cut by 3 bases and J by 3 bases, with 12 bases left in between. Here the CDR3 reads CASSDYTGVYEQYF. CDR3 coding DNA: TGTGCCAGCAGTGATTATACGGGAGTCTACGAGCAGTACTTC.

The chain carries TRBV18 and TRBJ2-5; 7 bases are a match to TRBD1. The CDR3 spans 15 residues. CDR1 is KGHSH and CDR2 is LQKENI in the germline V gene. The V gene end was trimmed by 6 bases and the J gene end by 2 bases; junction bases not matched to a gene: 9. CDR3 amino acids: CASSAAGTAQETQYF. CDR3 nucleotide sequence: TGTGCCAGCTCTGCTGCCGGGACAGCTCAAGAGACCCAGTACTTC.

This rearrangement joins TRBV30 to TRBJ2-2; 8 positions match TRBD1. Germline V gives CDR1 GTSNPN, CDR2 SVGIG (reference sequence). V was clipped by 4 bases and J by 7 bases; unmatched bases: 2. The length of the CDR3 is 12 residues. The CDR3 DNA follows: TGTGCCTGGAAGACAGGGGTCGGGGAGCTGTTTTTT. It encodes CAWKTGVGELFF.

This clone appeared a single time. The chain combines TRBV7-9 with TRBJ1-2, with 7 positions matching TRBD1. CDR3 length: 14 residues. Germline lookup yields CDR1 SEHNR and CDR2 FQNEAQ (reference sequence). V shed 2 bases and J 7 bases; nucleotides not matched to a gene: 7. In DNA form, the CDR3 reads TGTGCCAGCAGCTTAACCACAGGGGTTGGTGGCTACACCTTC. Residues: CASSLTTGVGGYTF.

The CDR3 sequence: CASRDRPYSNQPQHF. The CDR3 DNA reads TGTGCCAGTCGGGACAGGCCATATAGCAATCAGCCCCAGCATTTT. The rearrangement joins TRBV4-2 to TRBJ1-5; the match to TRBD1 covers 8 bases. The germline V gene encodes CDR1 LGHNA and CDR2 YNFKEQ. V was pared by 9 bases and J by 0 bases, with 7 bases of the junction left unmatched. This CDR3 comprises 15 residues.

This chain's CDR3 is CASSLAPSAGAFGELFF. The CDR3, as DNA: TGTGCCAGCAGTTTAGCCCCTAGCGCGGGGGCCTTCGGGGAGCTGTTTTTT. V usage is TRBV27 and J usage is TRBJ2-2; D is perhaps TRBD2 (7 bases). This CDR3 has 17 residues. V lost 2 bases and J lost 7, with 20 bases in between. The germline gives CDR1 MNHEY, CDR2 SMNVEV (reference sequence).

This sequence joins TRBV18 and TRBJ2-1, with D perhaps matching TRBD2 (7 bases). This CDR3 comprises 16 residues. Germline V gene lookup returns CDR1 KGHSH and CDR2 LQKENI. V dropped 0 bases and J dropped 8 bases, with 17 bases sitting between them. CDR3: CASSPPKGGAFDEQFF. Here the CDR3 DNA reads TGTGCCAGCTCACCACCGAAGGGGGGGGCTTTTGATGAGCAGTTCTTC. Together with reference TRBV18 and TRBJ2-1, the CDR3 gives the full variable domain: NAGVMQNPRHLVRRRGQEARLRCSPMKGHSHVYWYRQLPEEGLKFMVYLQKENIIDESGMPKERFSAEFPKEGPSILRIQQVVRGDSAAYFCASSPPKGGAFDEQFFGPGTRLTVL.

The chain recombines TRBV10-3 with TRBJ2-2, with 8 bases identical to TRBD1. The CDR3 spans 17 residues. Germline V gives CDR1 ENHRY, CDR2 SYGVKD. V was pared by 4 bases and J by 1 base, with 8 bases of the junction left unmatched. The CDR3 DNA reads TGTGCCATCAGTGGCCAGCAGGGGGCCCTGAACACCGGGGAGCTGTTTTTT. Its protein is CAISGQQGALNTGELFF.

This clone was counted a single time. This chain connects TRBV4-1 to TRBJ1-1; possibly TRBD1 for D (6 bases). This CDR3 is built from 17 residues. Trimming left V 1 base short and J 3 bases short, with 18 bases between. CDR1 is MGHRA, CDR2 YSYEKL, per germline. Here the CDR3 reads CASSQVRSRGRDTEAFF. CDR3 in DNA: TGCGCCAGCAGCCAAGTGCGTTCCAGGGGCAGGGACACTGAAGCTTTCTTT.